The following is a T cell receptor (beta chain) sequence with its context. This clone may be a read error of a much larger clone one base away. The sample is drawn from a study of T cells in Graves' hyperthyroidism and ophthalmopathy. Amplification of TCR beta CDR3 regions used RNA as the template. Primed by the HTBI set, a first-round RT-PCR was run on the TCR CDR3. TCRdb re-called the multiplex PCR reads with MiXCR, one entry per CDR3 protein. This sample carries fewer than 750,000 distinct CDR3 sequences, around 45% of them seen once, and the ten largest clones take around 7.7%. No ophthalmopathy progression within 18 months constituted stable Graves' hyperthyroidism. Those with hyperthyroidism were 18 to 65 years old, newly diagnosed, and ill for under 2 months. Exclusion of a patient resulted from uncontrolled infection, other autoimmune disease, pregnancy or lactation. Diagnostic decisions used clinical symptoms, serum thyroxine and TRAb, thyroid ultrasound and orbital computed tomography.

The germline V gene has CDR1 SQVTM and CDR2 ANQGSEA. The CDR3 is made up of 14 amino acids. This clonotype was obtained from a woman under 30 with Graves' hyperthyroidism. The rearrangement uses TRBV29-1 and TRBJ2-5, with TRBD2 identical over 11 bases. Sequenced input: peripheral blood or thyroid tissue (not recorded which). Here the CDR3 DNA reads TGCAGCGTTGATGGTAGCGGGAGGGTAGAGACCCGGTACTTC. Protein: CSVDGSGRVETRYF.